This entry lists 28 T cell receptor beta chains sequenced from one sample in a study of cytomegalovirus exposure and HLA in healthy donors. PCR amplification relied on 60 Vbeta primers (plus 13 Jbeta primers). Some clones are missing from TCRdb's copy, which holds only in-frame ones; the method was immunoSEQ multiplex PCR. The table lists 150,000 or so clones, around 73% of them singletons. Sequences were obtained from PBMCs. The receptor set was obtained from a woman between 18 and 29 years old in good health and CMV-seronegative.

The V gene is TRBV4-1, the J gene TRBJ2-7; 7 bases agree with TRBD2. Trimming took 1 base from V and 6 from J; bases not matched to a gene: 9. Germline loops: CDR1 MGHRA, CDR2 YSYEKL. The CDR3 loop spans 15 amino acids. DNA for the CDR3: TGCGCCAGCAGCCAAGCCGTTGGTGGCGGGGGCGAGCAGTACGTC. Translating it yields CASSQAVGGGGEQYV.

This chain joins TRBV6-5 and TRBJ2-1, with unresolved D. Trimming stripped 2 bases from V and 5 bases from J, with 7 bases between. Per the germline V gene, CDR1 is MNHEY and CDR2 is SVGAGI. This CDR3 comprises 13 residues. The CDR3 here is CASSYSRNNEQFF. The DNA for the CDR3 is TGTGCCAGCAGTTACAGCAGGAACAATGAGCAGTTCTTC.

This sequence joins TRBV28 and TRBJ1-5; D remains ambiguous. Germline loops: CDR1 MDHEN, CDR2 SYDVKM. The CDR3 has 16 residues. V shed 3 bases and J shed 5 bases, with 17 bases lying between them. The CDR3, as DNA: TGTGCCAGCAGTTTCGGGCGGGCCACTGGACATCAGCCCCAGCATTTT. It is translated as CASSFGRATGHQPQHF.

The genes are TRBV18 and TRBJ1-6, with a possible D match to TRBD1 (6 bases). V shed 2 bases and J shed 7 bases, with 12 bases lying between them. Germline CDR1 and CDR2: KGHSH and LQKENI. CDR3 length equals 15 residues. The CDR3 region has the DNA TGTGCCAGCTCACCAGCAGGACAGCCAAATTCACCCCTCCACTTT. Translating gives CASSPAGQPNSPLHF.

The V call is TRBV5-1, the J call TRBJ1-5; D unclear. The CDR3 extends over 15 amino acids. Germline V CDR1 and CDR2: SGHRS, YFSETQ. V lost 9 bases and J lost 1, with 17 bases in between. CDR3: CATSVAGMSNQPQHF. As DNA, the CDR3 is TGCGCCACCTCGGTCGCAGGTATGAGCAATCAGCCCCAGCATTTT.

The chain is built from TRBV19 and TRBJ2-7, with 12 bases lining up with TRBD2. The J segment lost 3 bases and the V segment lost 5 bases, leaving 5 bases of the junction unmatched. The CDR3 sequence is 15 residues long. Germline V lookup: CDR1 LNHDA, CDR2 SQIVND (reference sequence). This chain's CDR3 is CASSPGLAGNYEQYF. Written as DNA, the CDR3 is TGTGCCAGTAGTCCAGGACTAGCGGGGAACTACGAGCAGTACTTC.

The CDR3 reads CASSLAAAANGYTF. The CDR3 region has the DNA TGCGCCAGCAGCTTGGCGGCGGCAGCTAATGGCTACACCTTC. This chain links TRBV5-1 with TRBJ1-2; D gene uncertain. This CDR3 region has 14 residues. Germline V gene sequence: CDR1 SGHRS, CDR2 YFSETQ. The V end lost 0 bases, the J end lost 6 bases, and 12 bases lay between the germline ends.

The rearrangement links TRBV4-1 to TRBJ2-5; 13 bases align to TRBD2. The CDR3 consists of 18 residues. The ends lost 1 base at V and 1 base at J; junction bases unmatched: 6. The germline V gene has CDR1 MGHRA and CDR2 YSYEKL. The CDR3 region has the DNA TGCGCCAGCAGCCAAGTACTAGCGGGGGGGATCCTCCAAGAGACCCAGTACTTC. This encodes CASSQVLAGGILQETQYF.

Concerning this clone itself: Compared with germline, one end of the junction differs, possibly owing to a read error. V and J are TRBV10-3 and TRBJ2-6; a weak D match, TRBD1 (5 bases). The germline V gene encodes CDR1 ENHRY and CDR2 SYGVKD. The CDR3 loop spans 16 amino acids. CDR3 protein: CAISEGAYSGANGLTF. The DNA for the CDR3 is TGTGCCATCAGTGAAGGGGCGTACTCTGGGGCCAACGGCCTGACTTTC.

This chain links TRBV6-6 with TRBJ2-5; 10 bases are a match to TRBD2. This CDR3 spans 12 amino acids. In germline, CDR1 is MNHNY, CDR2 SVGAGI (reference sequence). The ends lost 7 bases at V and 4 bases at J; junction bases unmatched: 0. CDR3 sequence: CASKREGETQYF. CDR3 DNA: TGTGCCAGCAAGCGGGAGGGAGAGACCCAGTACTTC.

The CDR3, as DNA: TGTGCCAGCAGCTTAGACTTCAATGAGCAGTTCTTC. Protein sequence: CASSLDFNEQFF. The genes are TRBV7-2 and TRBJ2-1; D is undetermined. V lost 1 base and J 6 bases, leaving 4 bases between the germline ends. CDR1 is SGHTA and CDR2 is FQGNSA in the germline V gene. The CDR3 sequence is 12 residues long.

This chain joins TRBV6-5 and TRBJ2-3; 9 nucleotides match TRBD2. CDR3 length equals 15 residues. V was pared by 8 bases and J by 1 base, with 7 bases of the junction left unmatched. Germline V gene sequence: CDR1 MNHEY, CDR2 SVGAGI. The CDR3 bases are TGTGCCAGCGGAAGCGGGGGGCGCCGCACAGATACGCAGTATTTT. It yields the protein CASGSGGRRTDTQYF.

Here the CDR3 DNA reads TGTGCCAGCAGTGGAGGCAGGGGTCTGGAATATGGCTACACCTTC. Protein sequence: CASSGGRGLEYGYTF. The V gene is TRBV6-1, the J gene TRBJ1-2; tentative D call: TRBD1 (6 bases). Deletions cut 4 bases from V and 5 bases from J, with 17 bases between. Germline V gene lookup returns CDR1 MNHNS and CDR2 SASEGT. The CDR3 contains 15 residues.

This rearrangement joins TRBV11-2 to TRBJ2-2, with 9 bases identical to TRBD1. The V and J ends lost 6 bases and 4 bases, in that order; junction bases with no gene match: 6. Germline assignment: CDR1 SGHAT and CDR2 FQNNGV. The CDR3 has 15 residues. This CDR3 is CASSSWDRATGELFF. CDR3 nucleotides: TGTGCCAGCAGTTCGTGGGACAGGGCCACCGGGGAGCTGTTTTTT.

This clone was seen a single time. Other DNA sequences in this specimen translate into the identical CDR3. The chain links TRBV7-9 to TRBJ2-3; D possibly corresponds to TRBD2 (5 bases). This CDR3 contains 13 residues. Trimming left V 1 base short and J 4 bases short, with 6 bases between. CDR1 and CDR2 from the germline V gene are SEHNR and FQNEAQ (reference sequence). CDR3 bases: TGTGCCAGCAGCTTAGGAGCGGCAGATACGCAGTATTTT. Translating gives CASSLGAADTQYF.

To note about this clone: In this CDR3 the conserved last residue, phenylalanine or tryptophan, is missing, so a read error is likely. The V gene is TRBV4-3, the J gene TRBJ1-1; 8 positions match TRBD1. This CDR3 has 19 amino acids. Losses at the gene ends were 2 bases for V and 0 bases for J; bases not matched to a gene: 14. From germline, CDR1 is LGHNA and CDR2 YSLEER. CDR3 residues: CASSQNAARGRQLNTEAFL. The CDR3 bases are TGCGCCAGCAGCCAAAATGCGGCCAGGGGGCGTCAGTTGAACACTGAAGCTTTCCTT.

This clone was seen a few times. The chain links TRBV2 to TRBJ2-7, with 9 bases matching TRBD2. There are 16 residues in the CDR3. Trimming removed 1 base from V and 4 bases from J; junction bases left unmatched: 8. Germline V gene data show CDR1 as SNHLY and CDR2 as FYNNEI. The CDR3 bases are TGTGCCAGCAGTGAAGGAAGGGGCGGGAGGGCGTACGAGCAGTACGTC. This translates into CASSEGRGGRAYEQYV.

The rearrangement uses TRBV4-1 and TRBJ1-1; D not resolved. From germline, CDR1 is MGHRA and CDR2 YSYEKL. The CDR3 consists of 15 residues. Deletions cut 1 base from V and 1 base from J, with 10 bases between. The DNA of the CDR3 is TGCGCCAGCAGCCAAGCACCGGGGTGGAACACTGAAGCTTTCTTT. Its translation: CASSQAPGWNTEAFF.

This clone has only a few counts. The chain recombines TRBV10-3 with TRBJ2-2, with a weak D call TRBD2 (6 bases). The CDR3 runs 17 residues. From germline, CDR1 is ENHRY and CDR2 SYGVKD. Trimming removed 4 bases at V and 4 bases at J, with 19 bases between. CDR3 sequence reads: CAISAAGRGIGTGELFF. In nucleotides, the CDR3 is TGTGCCATCAGTGCCGCTGGTCGCGGGATCGGCACCGGGGAGCTGTTTTTT.

J is TRBJ1-2 and V is TRBV18; D perhaps matches TRBD1 (6 bases). V shed 3 bases and J shed 2 bases, with 22 bases lying between them. Germline V gene lookup returns CDR1 KGHSH and CDR2 LQKENI. This CDR3 contains 18 residues. The CDR3 bases are TGTGCCAGCTCACCTTATTACCCTGGACAGACGGACAACTATGGCTACACCTTC. Translating it yields CASSPYYPGQTDNYGYTF. Together with reference TRBV18 and TRBJ1-2, the CDR3 gives the full variable domain: NAGVMQNPRHLVRRRGQEARLRCSPMKGHSHVYWYRQLPEEGLKFMVYLQKENIIDESGMPKERFSAEFPKEGPSILRIQQVVRGDSAAYFCASSPYYPGQTDNYGYTFGSGTRLTVV.

The chain links TRBV5-5 to TRBJ2-2; the D gene is possibly TRBD1 (6 bases). The germline V and J ends were trimmed by 4 bases and 4 bases, with 20 bases remaining between them. CDR1 SGHKS and CDR2 YYEKEE come from the germline V gene (reference sequence). The CDR3 runs to 17 residues. CDR3 in amino acids: CASSPSTGSMSTGELFF. As DNA, the CDR3 is TGTGCCAGCAGCCCGTCAACAGGGAGTATGAGCACCGGGGAGCTGTTTTTT.

The V gene is TRBV16, the J gene TRBJ2-1; D may be TRBD1 (6 bases). The CDR3 is 14 residues long. Between the trimmed V and J ends, which lost 2 bases and 3 bases, there was a span of 8 bases. Germline-derived CDR1 and CDR2 are KGHSY and FQNENV. The CDR3 sequence: CASSQGQNYNEQFF. CDR3 coding DNA: TGTGCCAGCAGCCAAGGACAGAACTACAATGAGCAGTTCTTC.

This clone appeared a few times. The chain uses TRBV4-2 and TRBJ2-3, with D tentatively TRBD1 (5 bases). CDR1 and CDR2 from the germline V gene are LGHNA and YNFKEQ. V shed 1 base and J shed 2 bases, with 13 bases lying between them. This CDR3 contains 16 residues. CDR3 sequence: CASSQGDSKPTDTQYF. For the CDR3, the DNA is TGTGCCAGCAGCCAAGGAGACAGTAAACCCACAGATACGCAGTATTTT.

The chain employs TRBV7-9 and TRBJ1-2; a possible D gene is TRBD1 (5 bases). The germline V and J ends were trimmed by 3 bases and 1 base, with 15 bases remaining between them. The CDR3 totals 16 residues. CDR1 SEHNR and CDR2 FQNEAQ come from the germline V gene (reference sequence). CDR3 protein: CASSFGQGSLNYGYTF. The CDR3 nucleotides read TGTGCCAGCAGCTTTGGGCAGGGTTCCCTTAACTATGGCTACACCTTC.

This clone has a handful of counts. V usage is TRBV19 and J usage is TRBJ1-2; tentatively, D is TRBD1 (5 bases). The CDR3 spans 11 residues. Trimming removed 3 bases from V and 10 bases from J, with 9 bases in between. The germline V gene encodes CDR1 LNHDA and CDR2 SQIVND (reference sequence). This CDR3 reads CASSIRQNYTF. CDR3 DNA sequence: TGTGCCAGTAGTATCAGACAGAACTACACCTTC.

A remark on this clone: Within the sample, other DNA sequences also encode this same CDR3. This chain joins TRBV18 and TRBJ2-5; 7 nucleotides align to TRBD1. The CDR3 consists of 14 residues. The trim removed 3 bases at V and 5 bases at J, leaving 6 bases unmatched. Germline CDR1 and CDR2: KGHSH and LQKENI. The CDR3 reads CASSPRTGEETQYF. CDR3 DNA sequence: TGTGCCAGCTCACCTAGGACAGGAGAGGAGACCCAGTACTTC.

This chain links TRBV19 with TRBJ1-1; 7 bases agree with TRBD1. V shed 6 bases and J 0 bases; nucleotides not matched to a gene: 4. The CDR3 is 14 residues long. Germline V lookup: CDR1 LNHDA, CDR2 SQIVND (reference sequence). CDR3 protein: CASSTGQMNTEAFF. In DNA form, the CDR3 reads TGTGCCAGTAGCACGGGACAGATGAACACTGAAGCTTTCTTT.

This clone was counted only a few times. The J gene is TRBJ1-5, the V gene TRBV5-6; perhaps TRBD1 as D (6 bases). Germline CDR1 and CDR2: SGHDT and YYEEEE. V lost 0 bases and J 7 bases, leaving 11 bases between the germline ends. This CDR3 has 14 amino acids. Here the CDR3 reads CASSLGTGPQPQHF. CDR3 nucleotides: TGTGCCAGCAGCTTGGGTACAGGGCCACAGCCCCAGCATTTT.